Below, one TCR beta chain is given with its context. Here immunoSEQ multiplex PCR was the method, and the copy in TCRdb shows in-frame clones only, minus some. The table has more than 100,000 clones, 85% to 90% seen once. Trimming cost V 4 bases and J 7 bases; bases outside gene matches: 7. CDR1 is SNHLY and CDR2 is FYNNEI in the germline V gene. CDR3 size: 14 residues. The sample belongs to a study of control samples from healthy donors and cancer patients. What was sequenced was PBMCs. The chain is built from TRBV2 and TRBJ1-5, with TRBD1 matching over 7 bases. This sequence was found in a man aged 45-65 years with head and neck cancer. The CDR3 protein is CASSGDSTRQPQHF. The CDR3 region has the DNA TGTGCCAGCAGTGGGGACAGTACGAGACAGCCCCAGCATTTT.